Presented here are 10 T cell receptor beta chains from one specimen sequenced in a study of blood T cell repertoires in COVID-19. Measured with immunoSEQ multiplex PCR; TCRdb has only the in-frame clones, and not every one. Among more than 65,000 clones listed, around 84% were seen once. Sequencing was done on a sample of peripheral blood. The receptors derive from a human donor in a cohort sampled during active COVID-19.

The rearrangement joins TRBV11-1 to TRBJ1-1; D may be TRBD1 (5 bases). Germline CDR1 reads SGHAT; CDR2 reads FQDESV (reference sequence). The CDR3 sequence is 13 residues long. V lost 5 bases and J 3 bases, leaving 10 bases between the germline ends. CDR3 sequence reads: CASSSGGDTEAFF. The CDR3, as DNA: TGTGCCAGCAGCAGCGGGGGGGACACTGAAGCTTTCTTT.

The chain carries TRBV19 and TRBJ2-3; 8 nucleotides match TRBD2. Germline V CDR1 and CDR2: LNHDA, SQIVND (reference sequence). This CDR3 is built from 13 residues. J lost 12 bases, V lost 6 bases, and 11 bases had no gene match. The CDR3 is CASRSRGGTHQYF. CDR3 nucleotides: TGTGCCAGTAGATCACGGGGGGGGACTCACCAGTATTTT.

The chain employs TRBV30 and TRBJ1-3; the D gene is possibly TRBD1 (5 bases). Germline V lookup: CDR1 GTSNPN, CDR2 SVGIG (reference sequence). V lost 0 bases to trimming and J lost 0 bases, with 12 bases between them. The CDR3 has 16 residues. CDR3 in DNA: TGTGCCTGGAGTGTAGCGGGGCAGAGCTCTGGAAACACCATATATTTT. Its translation: CAWSVAGQSSGNTIYF.

The chain carries TRBV6-5 and TRBJ2-3, with D tentatively TRBD2 (6 bases). The CDR3 length is 14 residues. Per germline, CDR1 MNHEY and CDR2 SVGAGI. V lost 7 bases and J lost 4, with 15 bases in between. The chain's CDR3 is CASTKEGRADTQYF. CDR3 DNA: TGTGCCAGCACGAAGGAGGGGCGGGCAGATACGCAGTATTTT.

The V call is TRBV10-3, the J call TRBJ1-1; the match to TRBD1 covers 7 bases. The CDR3 runs 15 residues. Per the germline V gene, CDR1 is ENHRY and CDR2 is SYGVKD. V lost 11 bases, J lost 0 bases, and 12 bases stayed unmatched. The CDR3 sequence is CAARAAQGMNTEAFF. Here the CDR3 DNA reads TGTGCCGCCCGAGCGGCACAGGGGATGAACACTGAAGCTTTCTTT.

The J gene is TRBJ1-2, the V gene TRBV7-9, with 7 bases lining up with TRBD1. This CDR3 contains 13 residues. Germline values: CDR1 SEHNR, CDR2 FQNEAQ (reference sequence). Trimming took 5 bases from V and 4 from J; bases not matched to a gene: 4. In nucleotides, the CDR3 is TGTGCCAGCAGCCGACAGGGAGGCTATGGCTACACCTTC. It yields the protein CASSRQGGYGYTF.

This chain joins TRBV2 and TRBJ2-7, with TRBD1 identical over 9 bases. V trimming: 6 bases; J trimming: 3 bases; junction bases outside the gene matches: 12. The CDR3 runs 16 residues. CDR1 SNHLY and CDR2 FYNNEI come from the germline V gene. The CDR3 nucleotides are TGTGCCAGCAGAGACACAGGGGGCGCACACTACTACGAGCAGTACTTC. Its translation: CASRDTGGAHYYEQYF. Drawing the rest from reference TRBV2 and TRBJ2-7, the complete variable domain is EPEVTQTPSHQVTQMGQEVILRCVPISNHLYFYWYRQILGQKVEFLVSFYNNEISEKSEIFDDQFSVERPDGSNFTLKIRSTKLEDSAMYFCASRDTGGAHYYEQYFGPGTRLTVT.

The V call is TRBV5-5, the J call TRBJ2-3, with TRBD2 as a possible D gene (6 bases). V shed 0 bases and J shed 0 bases, with 11 bases lying between them. In germline, CDR1 is SGHKS, CDR2 YYEKEE (reference sequence). The CDR3 has 16 amino acids. The CDR3 protein is CASSLGAGTSTDTQYF. Here the CDR3 DNA reads TGTGCCAGCAGCTTGGGGGCGGGGACTAGCACAGATACGCAGTATTTT.

This chain uses TRBV6-6 with TRBJ1-1; D might be TRBD1 (5 bases). Trimming pared 0 bases from V and 6 bases from J, leaving 14 bases between. The CDR3 loop spans 15 amino acids. Germline V gives CDR1 MNHNY, CDR2 SVGAGI (reference sequence). CDR3 loop: CASSYSISRVPEAFF. The CDR3 coding sequence is TGTGCCAGCAGTTACTCGATCTCCAGGGTCCCTGAAGCTTTCTTT.

This chain connects TRBV28 to TRBJ2-1; D is possibly TRBD2 (6 bases). CDR1 and CDR2 from the germline V gene are MDHEN and SYDVKM. This CDR3 is built from 16 residues. The ends were cut back, 5 bases at V and 0 bases at J, with 14 bases in the middle. The CDR3 loop reads CASSTLAPSSYNEQFF. Here the CDR3 DNA reads TGTGCCAGCAGTACCCTAGCGCCCAGCTCCTACAATGAGCAGTTCTTC.